The entry below describes one T cell receptor beta chain. This clonotype occurred many times. This clone's antigen is unknown. The sample holds no much larger clone one base away, and base qualities are not on file. The data were taken from a study of identical twins (dated by TCRdb to the mid-2010s). Study-level background: To test whether fetal clonotypes persist, the study used deep sequencing on TCR alpha and beta repertoires from monozygotic twins, unrelated adults of various ages, and cord blood. To rule out contamination, replicate twin experiments were performed at different times with different library preparation protocols.

Findings and caveats that apply to the study as a whole: Compared with coincidental sharing between unrelated individuals, out-of-frame TCR alpha sequences shared between twins had an excess of sequences with low generation probability. In beta out-of-frame sequences, excess twin sharing was weaker, because having fewer shared sequences lowered the signal-to-noise ratio. Zero-insertion analyses could be partly confounded by invariant T cells such as MAIT and iNKT, though diverse VJ usage argued against such confounding for most clonotypes. Recombination models systematically underestimated out-of-frame TCR alpha sharing in monozygotic twins but agreed with sharing between unrelated individuals. Because the same donors could not be followed over many years, conclusions were based on cross-sectional statistical analysis. Fewer insertions were carried by abundant cord blood beta clonotypes, a similar but weaker trend appeared in young adult naive repertoires, and no such trend appeared in memory repertoires.

Only healthy Caucasian donors were included. The library was made by 5' RACE. Reads for this sample came from an Illumina HiSeq 2000. A universal primer binding site was introduced by template switching, and a unique molecular identifier was present in the final cDNA, enabling accurate counting of TCR cDNA molecules. Specific primers in the conserved constant-segment region were used to synthesize first-strand cDNA for the TCR alpha and beta chains. To control for contamination, every cDNA library carried two barcodes: a SMART-Mk sample barcode plus Illumina barcodes. TruSeq adapter sequences along with Illumina sample barcodes were introduced in two successive PCR steps. Sequencing of the TCR alpha and beta cDNA libraries was done on the Illumina HiSeq platform using custom primers. Regarding the original processing steps: MiGEC was used to process raw reads and extract unique molecular identifiers, and MiXCR was used to find CDR3 positions. For each individual, recombination models were inferred using an EM algorithm with the repgenHMM and IGoR tools. The tcR package in R was used for shared clonotype analysis, with sharing normalized by the product of cloneset sizes. To study raw recombination without the effects of thymic and clonal selection, out-of-frame nonproductive sequences were analyzed. TCRdb applied fastp at Q25 and MiXCR to the public reads, then kept only in-frame beta chains. Each CDR3 protein gets just one entry, which takes the most common genes and DNA from the rows behind it. TCRdb's processing, not the authors' own work, is the source of the V and J calls. For this sample there are 1,800,000 or so distinct CDR3 sequences; 25% to 35% appear just once. The top ten constitute around 0.25% of the sample.

Sequencing input: cord blood. This TCR was sampled from a newborn girl in good health.

The sequenced DNA is TGCAGCGTTGGGGCTAGCGGGAATCGCTACGAGCAGTACTTC. Its translation reads: CSVGASGNRYEQYF. Here the chain combines TRBV29-1 and TRBJ2-7, and 9 bases in between align with TRBD2. The V end gives up 4 bases and the J end 3 bases, leaving 7 bases in the junction not matched to a gene. From a lookup of the germline V gene, CDR1 and CDR2 are SQVTM and ANQGSEA. Inclusive of the bounding cysteine and phenylalanine, the CDR3 is 14 residues long. The kept DNA is CDR3 alone, 42 bases in frame from the first base.